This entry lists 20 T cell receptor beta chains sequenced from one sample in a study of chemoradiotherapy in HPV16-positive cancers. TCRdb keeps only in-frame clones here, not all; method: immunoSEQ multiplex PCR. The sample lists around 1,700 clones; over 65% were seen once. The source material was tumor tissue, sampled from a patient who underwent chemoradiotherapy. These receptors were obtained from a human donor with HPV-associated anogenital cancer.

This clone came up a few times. CDR3 protein: CASKMGLAGGDEQYF. CDR3 coding DNA: TGTGCCAGCAAAATGGGGCTAGCGGGAGGGGACGAGCAGTACTTC. V and J are TRBV6-5 and TRBJ2-7; 12 positions match TRBD2. Germline V gives CDR1 MNHEY, CDR2 SVGAGI. There are 15 residues in the CDR3. V dropped 7 bases and J dropped 5; count of bases not matched to a gene: 9.

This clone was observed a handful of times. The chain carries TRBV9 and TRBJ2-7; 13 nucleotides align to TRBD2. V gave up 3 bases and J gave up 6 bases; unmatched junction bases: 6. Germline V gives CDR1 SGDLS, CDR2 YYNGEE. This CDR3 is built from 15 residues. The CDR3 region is CASSGGLAGEGEQYF. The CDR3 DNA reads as TGTGCCAGCAGCGGAGGACTAGCGGGAGAAGGCGAGCAGTACTTC.

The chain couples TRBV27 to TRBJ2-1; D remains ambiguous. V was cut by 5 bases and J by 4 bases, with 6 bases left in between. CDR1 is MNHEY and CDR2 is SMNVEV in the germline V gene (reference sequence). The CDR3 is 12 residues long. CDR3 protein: CASSPAYNEQFF. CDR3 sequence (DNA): TGTGCCAGCAGTCCGGCTTACAATGAGCAGTTCTTC.

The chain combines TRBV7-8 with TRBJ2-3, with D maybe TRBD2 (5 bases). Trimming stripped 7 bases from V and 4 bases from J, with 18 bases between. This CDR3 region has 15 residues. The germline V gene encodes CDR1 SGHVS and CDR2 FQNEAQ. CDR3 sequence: CASNSGLRAPDTQYF. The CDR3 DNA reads TGTGCCAGCAACTCGGGCCTGAGGGCCCCAGATACGCAGTATTTT.

The CDR3 DNA reads TGTGCCACCTCGCCCGTCCTAGACAAAGAGACCCAGTACTTC. Protein sequence: CATSPVLDKETQYF. The chain carries TRBV10-3 and TRBJ2-5, with D unresolved. This CDR3 has 14 amino acids. V lost 10 bases, J lost 3 bases, and 18 bases lay in between. Per the germline V gene, CDR1 is ENHRY and CDR2 is SYGVKD.

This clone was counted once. The CDR3 here is CASSPGETPTNYGYTF. The CDR3 DNA follows: TGCGCCAGCAGCCCGGGGGAGACTCCCACTAACTATGGCTACACCTTC. The chain recombines TRBV4-1 with TRBJ1-2, with D possibly being TRBD1 (5 bases). With 4 bases removed from V and 0 bases from J, the gap between germline ends came to 15 bases. This CDR3 has 16 amino acids. Looked up from germline, CDR1 is MGHRA and CDR2 is YSYEKL.

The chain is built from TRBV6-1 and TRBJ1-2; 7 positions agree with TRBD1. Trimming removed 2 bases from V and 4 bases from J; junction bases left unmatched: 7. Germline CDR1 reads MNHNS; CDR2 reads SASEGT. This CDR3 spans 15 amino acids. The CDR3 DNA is TGTGCCAGCAGTGAAAAATGGACAGGCCCCTATGGCTACACCTTC. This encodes CASSEKWTGPYGYTF.

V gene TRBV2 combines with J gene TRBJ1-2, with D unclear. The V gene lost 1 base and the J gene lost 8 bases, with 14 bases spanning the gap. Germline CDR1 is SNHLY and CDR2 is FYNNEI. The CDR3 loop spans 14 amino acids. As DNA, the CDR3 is TGTGCCAGCAGTGAAGGTGTCGGCGGAGGAGGCTACACCTTC. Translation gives CASSEGVGGGGYTF.

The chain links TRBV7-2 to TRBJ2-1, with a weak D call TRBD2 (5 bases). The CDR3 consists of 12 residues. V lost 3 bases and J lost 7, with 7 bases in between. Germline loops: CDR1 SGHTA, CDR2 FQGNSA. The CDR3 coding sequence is TGTGCCAGCAGCTTGGACTCGAATGAGCAGTTCTTC. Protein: CASSLDSNEQFF.

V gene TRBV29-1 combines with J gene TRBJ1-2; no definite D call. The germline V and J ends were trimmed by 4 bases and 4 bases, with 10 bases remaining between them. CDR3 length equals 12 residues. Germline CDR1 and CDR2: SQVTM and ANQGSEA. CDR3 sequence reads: CSVGIISYGYTF. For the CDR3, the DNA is TGCAGCGTTGGCATTATAAGCTATGGCTACACCTTC.

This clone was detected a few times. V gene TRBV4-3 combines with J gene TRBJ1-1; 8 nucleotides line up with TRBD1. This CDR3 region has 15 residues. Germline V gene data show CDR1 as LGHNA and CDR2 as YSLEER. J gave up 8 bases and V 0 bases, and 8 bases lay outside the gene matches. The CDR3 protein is CASSQDLGRGREAFF. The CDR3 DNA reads TGCGCCAGCAGCCAAGACCTCGGCAGGGGGCGCGAAGCTTTCTTT.

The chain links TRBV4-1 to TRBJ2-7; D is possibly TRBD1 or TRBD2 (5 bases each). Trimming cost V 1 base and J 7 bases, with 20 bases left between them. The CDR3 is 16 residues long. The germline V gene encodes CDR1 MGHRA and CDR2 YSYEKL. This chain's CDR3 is CASSQAPPGRGSEQYF. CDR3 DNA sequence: TGCGCCAGCAGCCAAGCCCCTCCGGGACGGGGTTCAGAGCAGTACTTC.

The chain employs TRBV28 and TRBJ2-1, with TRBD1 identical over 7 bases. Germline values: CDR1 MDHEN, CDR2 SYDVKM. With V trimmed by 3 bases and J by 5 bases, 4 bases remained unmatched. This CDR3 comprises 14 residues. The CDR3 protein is CASSLGQFNNEQFF. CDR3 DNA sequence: TGTGCCAGCAGTTTGGGACAGTTTAACAATGAGCAGTTCTTC.

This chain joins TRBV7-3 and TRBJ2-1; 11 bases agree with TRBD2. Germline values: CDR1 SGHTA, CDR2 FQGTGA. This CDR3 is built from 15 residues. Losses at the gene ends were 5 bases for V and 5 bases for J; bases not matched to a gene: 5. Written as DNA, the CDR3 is TGTGCCAGCAGCAAGACTAGCGGGGCAGACAATGAGCAGTTCTTC. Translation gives CASSKTSGADNEQFF. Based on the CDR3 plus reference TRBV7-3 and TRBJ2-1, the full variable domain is GAGVSQTPSNKVTEKGKYVELRCDPISGHTALYWYRQSLGQGPEFLIYFQGTGAADDSGLPNDRFFAVRPEGSVSTLKIQRTERGDSAVYLCASSKTSGADNEQFFGPGTRLTVL.

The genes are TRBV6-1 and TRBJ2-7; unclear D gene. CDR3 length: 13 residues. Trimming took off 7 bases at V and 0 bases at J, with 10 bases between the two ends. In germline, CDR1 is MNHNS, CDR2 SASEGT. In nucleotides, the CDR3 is TGTGCCAGCAATCGGTTGTCCTCCTACGAGCAGTACTTC. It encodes CASNRLSSYEQYF.

CDR3 region: CASRRGDPAEGEQYF. As DNA, the CDR3 is TGCGCCAGCAGACGGGGAGACCCAGCAGAAGGCGAGCAGTACTTC. The chain combines TRBV5-1 with TRBJ2-7, with a weak D call TRBD2 (5 bases). V dropped 5 bases and J dropped 6 bases, with 21 bases sitting between them. The V gene's germline CDR1 is SGHRS and CDR2 YFSETQ. The CDR3 contains 15 residues.

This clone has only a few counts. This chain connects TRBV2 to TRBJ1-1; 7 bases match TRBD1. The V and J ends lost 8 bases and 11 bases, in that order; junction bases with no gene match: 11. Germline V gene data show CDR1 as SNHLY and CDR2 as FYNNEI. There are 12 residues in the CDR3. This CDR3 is CASPTIGQEAFF. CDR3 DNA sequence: TGTGCCAGCCCCACCATAGGACAGGAGGCTTTCTTT.

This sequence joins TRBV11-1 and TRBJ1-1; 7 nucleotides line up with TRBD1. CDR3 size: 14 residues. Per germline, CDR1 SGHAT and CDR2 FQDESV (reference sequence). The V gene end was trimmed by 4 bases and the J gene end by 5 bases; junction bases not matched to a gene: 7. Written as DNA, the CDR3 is TGTGCCAGCAGCTCCCTGACAGGGAGGACTGAAGCTTTCTTT. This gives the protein CASSSLTGRTEAFF.

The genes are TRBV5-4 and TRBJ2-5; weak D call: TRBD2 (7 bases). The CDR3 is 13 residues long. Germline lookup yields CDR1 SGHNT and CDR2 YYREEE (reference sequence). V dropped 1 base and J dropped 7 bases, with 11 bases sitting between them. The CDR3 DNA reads TGTGCCAGCAGCTTGAAGGGAGGGGGGACCCAGTACTTC. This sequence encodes CASSLKGGGTQYF.

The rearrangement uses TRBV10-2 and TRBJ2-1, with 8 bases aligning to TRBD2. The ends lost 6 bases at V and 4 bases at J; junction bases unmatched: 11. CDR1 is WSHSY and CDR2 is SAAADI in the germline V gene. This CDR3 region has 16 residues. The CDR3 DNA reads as TGCGCCAGCAGCGGGCCCGGTGGCGGGAGGTACAATGAGCAGTTCTTC. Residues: CASSGPGGGRYNEQFF.